This record concerns one T cell receptor beta chain sequence. Per the original data handling: Amplified reference gene primers provided the basis for estimating nucleated cell counts. The method was immunoSEQ multiplex PCR; TCRdb's version includes in-frame clones alone and lacks a portion of them. V, J and clone size reflect that table, while D and trimming were determined from the DNA. The sample comprises 250,000 to 350,000 clones, about four fifths of which are singletons, and roughly 1.5% rests with the top ten. Germline V gene sequence: CDR1 MNHEY, CDR2 SMNVEV (reference sequence). This CDR3 contains 17 residues. Trimming cost V 3 bases and J 2 bases; bases outside gene matches: 9. The data are from a study of blood T cell repertoires in COVID-19. Study information: Material from acute and convalescent COVID-19 was sourced from the United States, Italy and Spain. T cells, B-cell-depleted T cells, or PBMCs supplied cDNA or gDNA.

The clonotype originates from a human donor with COVID-19, enrolled during active disease. The donor label of this sample is uncertain. The chain is built from TRBV27 and TRBJ2-7; 11 nucleotides agree with TRBD1. The specimen was peripheral blood. CDR3 DNA: TGTGCCAGCAGTTTCTACTCACCGGGACAGGGGGCCTACGAGCAGTACTTC. This sequence encodes CASSFYSPGQGAYEQYF.